This entry lists 11 T cell receptor beta chains sequenced from one sample in a study of blood T cell repertoires in COVID-19. Measured with immunoSEQ multiplex PCR; TCRdb has only the in-frame clones, and not every one. The table has roughly 150,000 clones, around 89% seen once; the top ten hold roughly 3%. The sequenced sample was peripheral blood. The receptor source for this set is a woman aged 60 to 75 with active COVID-19.

The chain couples TRBV5-4 to TRBJ2-2; TRBD1 matches at 9 bases. J gave up 4 bases and V 3 bases, and 7 bases lay outside the gene matches. Germline CDR1 and CDR2: SGHNT and YYREEE (reference sequence). The CDR3 spans 16 residues. CDR3 region: CASSSEQGAFTGELFF. The CDR3 DNA reads TGTGCCAGCAGCTCCGAACAGGGGGCCTTCACCGGGGAGCTGTTTTTT.

This rearrangement joins TRBV24-1 to TRBJ2-5; 9 bases fit TRBD2. The junction had 18 bases not matched to a gene; V was cut back by 4 bases and J by 4 bases. The CDR3 spans 19 residues. CDR1 is KGHDR and CDR2 is SFDVKD in the germline V gene. The CDR3 region is CATSDPVGSSGSQGETQYF. The CDR3 bases are TGTGCCACCAGTGACCCGGTGGGAAGTAGCGGGAGTCAAGGAGAGACCCAGTACTTC.

V usage is TRBV28 and J usage is TRBJ1-1; possibly TRBD1 for D (6 bases). The CDR3 runs to 14 residues. The V gene's germline CDR1 is MDHEN and CDR2 SYDVKM. Deletions cut 7 bases from V and 3 bases from J, with 15 bases between. The CDR3 sequence is CASTITGIDTEAFF. DNA of the CDR3: TGTGCCAGCACCATAACAGGGATCGACACTGAAGCTTTCTTT. Filled out from reference TRBV28 and TRBJ1-1, the complete variable domain reads DVKVTQSSRYLVKRTGEKVFLECVQDMDHENMFWYRQDPGLGLRLIYFSYDVKMKEKGDIPEGYSVSREKKERFSLILESASTNQTSMYLCASTITGIDTEAFFGQGTRLTVV.

The V call is TRBV27, the J call TRBJ2-3; TRBD2 agrees at 7 bases. CDR3 length: 15 amino acids. V was clipped by 6 bases and J by 4 bases; unmatched bases: 10. CDR1 MNHEY and CDR2 SMNVEV come from the germline V gene (reference sequence). CDR3 residues: CASSLERGWADTQYF. In DNA form, the CDR3 reads TGTGCCAGCAGCCTTGAGCGGGGTTGGGCAGATACGCAGTATTTT.

On this clone: Since no conserved phenylalanine or tryptophan closes the CDR3, a read error is the likely cause. No DNA is shown, since the ends of the CDR3 on it are uncertain; the CDR3 is the one TCRdb lists. This chain's CDR3 is CASRWTGV. J is TRBJ1-6 and V is TRBV11-2; the table's D call of TRBD1 was not tested on the DNA. Inclusive of both ends, the CDR3 amounts to 8 amino acids. The V gene's germline CDR1 is SGHAT and CDR2 FQNNGV.

The DNA for the CDR3 is TGTGCCAGCAGCCGGAGGACAGCCCCATCAAGCTACGAGCAGTACTTC. This gives the protein CASSRRTAPSSYEQYF. V gene TRBV5-4 combines with J gene TRBJ2-7, with a tentative D call TRBD1 (6 bases). This CDR3 is built from 16 residues. The V gene lost 4 bases and the J gene lost 3 bases, with 20 bases spanning the gap. Germline V CDR1 and CDR2: SGHNT, YYREEE (reference sequence).

This chain uses TRBV11-1 with TRBJ2-7, with 11 bases lining up with TRBD1. Germline CDR1 and CDR2: SGHAT and FQDESV (reference sequence). The CDR3 length is 15 residues. V shed 0 bases, J shed 6 bases, and the junction held 4 bases outside the gene matches. The CDR3, as DNA: TGTGCCAGCAGCTTAGCGGCGGACAGGGGGCGCGAGCAGTACTTC. This codes for CASSLAADRGREQYF.

The CDR3 DNA follows: TGCGCCAGCAGCCAAGAGCACTCCGGGACTAGCCCTACCTACGAGCAGTACTTC. Translation gives CASSQEHSGTSPTYEQYF. This chain links TRBV4-3 with TRBJ2-7; 9 bases are a match to TRBD2. V trimming: 0 bases; J trimming: 2 bases; junction bases outside the gene matches: 11. Germline-derived CDR1 and CDR2 are LGHNA and YSLEER. The CDR3 sequence is 18 residues long.

This clone appeared a single time. The gene calls are TRBV6-2 or TRBV6-3 and TRBJ1-6; 8 bases map to TRBD1. CDR1 is MNHEY, CDR2 SVGEGT, per germline. The CDR3 covers 17 residues. The junction had 11 bases not matched to a gene; V was cut back by 3 bases and J by 7 bases. The CDR3 DNA reads TGTGCCAGCAGTTATTCCATGGACAGGGTTGAAAATTCACCCCTCCACTTT. Protein: CASSYSMDRVENSPLHF.

The gene calls are TRBV6-2 or TRBV6-3 and TRBJ2-1; no clear D. With 0 bases removed from V and 7 bases from J, the gap between germline ends came to 16 bases. In germline, CDR1 is MNHEY, CDR2 SVGEGT. This CDR3 has 16 amino acids. CDR3 amino acids: CASSYSAVSLRNEQFF. As DNA, the CDR3 is TGTGCCAGCAGTTACTCTGCGGTCTCCTTAAGGAATGAGCAGTTCTTC.

The chain couples TRBV9 to TRBJ2-1; D unclear. The germline CDR1 and CDR2 sequences are SGDLS and YYNGEE. Trimming stripped 0 bases from V and 1 base from J, with 5 bases between. The CDR3 totals 14 residues. The chain's CDR3 is CASSVDGSYNEQFF. The CDR3 coding sequence is TGTGCCAGCAGCGTAGACGGTTCCTACAATGAGCAGTTCTTC.